This TCR beta chain is from a study of shared clonotypes between healthy human individuals. Study outcomes and limitations: Sharing across four donors was highest in naive CD4 (approximately 5%) and lowest in memory CD8 (around 0.4%). Generally, estimated richness proved larger in naive subsets than it did in memory subsets.

V gave up 7 bases and J gave up 5 bases, with 15 bases separating them. CDR1 and CDR2 from the germline V gene are MNHEY and SVGAGI. The CDR3 is 14 amino acids. The naive CD8 subset, CD45RO-negative cells positively selected for CCR7, excluded terminally differentiated effector memory CD45RA+ cells. The table came from immunoSEQ multiplex PCR; TCRdb's copy has only in-frame clones and leaves some out. In the table there are a few hundred thousand clones, 95% of which are singletons. Concerning this clone itself: The antigen is unknown.

What was sequenced was naive CD8+ T cells sorted from blood. The chain employs TRBV6-5 and TRBJ1-5; maybe TRBD1 (6 bases). This clonotype was obtained from a woman in her 30s in good health. CDR3 loop: CASTAWEGDQPQHF. In DNA, the CDR3 is TGTGCCAGCACCGCATGGGAGGGGGATCAGCCCCAGCATTTT.